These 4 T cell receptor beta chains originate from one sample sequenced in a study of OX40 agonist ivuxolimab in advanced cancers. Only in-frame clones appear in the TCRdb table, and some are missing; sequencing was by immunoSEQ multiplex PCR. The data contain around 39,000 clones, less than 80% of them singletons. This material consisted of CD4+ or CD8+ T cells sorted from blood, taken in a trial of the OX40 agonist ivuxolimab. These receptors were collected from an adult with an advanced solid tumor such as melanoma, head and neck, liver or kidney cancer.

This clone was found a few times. CDR3 loop: CASSGSAGGLKRDGDEQYF. The CDR3 coding sequence is TGTGCCAGCAGTGGATCCGCGGGGGGGCTGAAACGGGACGGCGACGAGCAGTACTTC. The chain links TRBV2 to TRBJ2-7, with TRBD2 identical over 9 bases. CDR3 length: 19 residues. Trimming took 4 bases from V and 5 from J; bases not matched to a gene: 21. Per germline, CDR1 SNHLY and CDR2 FYNNEI.

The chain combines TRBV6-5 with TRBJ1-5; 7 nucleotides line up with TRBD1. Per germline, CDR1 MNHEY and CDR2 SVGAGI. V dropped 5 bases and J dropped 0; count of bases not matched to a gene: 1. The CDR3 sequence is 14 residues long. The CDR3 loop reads CASSRDSSNQPQHF. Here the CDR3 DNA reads TGTGCCAGCAGTAGGGACAGTAGCAATCAGCCCCAGCATTTT.

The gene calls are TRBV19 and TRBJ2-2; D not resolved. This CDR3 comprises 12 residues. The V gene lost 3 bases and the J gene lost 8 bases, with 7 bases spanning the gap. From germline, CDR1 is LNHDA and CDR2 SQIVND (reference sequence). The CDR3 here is CASSISGGELFF. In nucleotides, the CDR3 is TGTGCCAGTAGTATCAGTGGGGGGGAGCTGTTTTTT.

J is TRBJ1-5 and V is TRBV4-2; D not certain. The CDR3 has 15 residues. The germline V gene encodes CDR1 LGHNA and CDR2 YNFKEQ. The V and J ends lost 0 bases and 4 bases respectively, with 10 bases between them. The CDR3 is CASSQEAETNQPQHF. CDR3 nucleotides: TGTGCCAGCAGCCAAGAGGCAGAAACGAATCAGCCCCAGCATTTT.